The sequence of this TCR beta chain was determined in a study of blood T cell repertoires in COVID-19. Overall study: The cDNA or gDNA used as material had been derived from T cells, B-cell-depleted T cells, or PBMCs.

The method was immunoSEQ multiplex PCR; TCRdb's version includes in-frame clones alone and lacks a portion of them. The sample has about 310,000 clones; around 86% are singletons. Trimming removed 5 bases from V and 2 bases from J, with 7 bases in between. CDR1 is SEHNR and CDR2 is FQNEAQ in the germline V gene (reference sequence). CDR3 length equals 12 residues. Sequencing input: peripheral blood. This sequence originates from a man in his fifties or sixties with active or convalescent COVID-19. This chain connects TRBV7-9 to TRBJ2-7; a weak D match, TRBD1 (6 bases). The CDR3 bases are TGTGCCAGCAGCCCAGGGGCCTACGAGCAGTACTTC. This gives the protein CASSPGAYEQYF.